The clone carrying this T cell receptor (beta chain) was seen ten or more times. This entry is derived from a study of identical twins. TCRdb processed the 5' RACE reads anew with MiXCR; each CDR3 protein has one entry. The sample records around 95,000 distinct CDR3 sequences, 5.9% being singletons. Germline V gives CDR1 ENHRY, CDR2 SYGVKD. The CDR3 covers 14 residues. V was trimmed by 4 bases and J by 6 bases, leaving 12 bases between them. The TCR was taken from a woman aged 45-65 years in good health. The sample taken for sequencing was memory T cells sorted from blood. The chain couples TRBV10-3 to TRBJ1-4; D is unclear. The CDR3 coding sequence is TGTGCCATCAGTGTCGGGCACTTGGATGAAAAACTGTTTTTT. Its protein product is CAISVGHLDEKLFF.